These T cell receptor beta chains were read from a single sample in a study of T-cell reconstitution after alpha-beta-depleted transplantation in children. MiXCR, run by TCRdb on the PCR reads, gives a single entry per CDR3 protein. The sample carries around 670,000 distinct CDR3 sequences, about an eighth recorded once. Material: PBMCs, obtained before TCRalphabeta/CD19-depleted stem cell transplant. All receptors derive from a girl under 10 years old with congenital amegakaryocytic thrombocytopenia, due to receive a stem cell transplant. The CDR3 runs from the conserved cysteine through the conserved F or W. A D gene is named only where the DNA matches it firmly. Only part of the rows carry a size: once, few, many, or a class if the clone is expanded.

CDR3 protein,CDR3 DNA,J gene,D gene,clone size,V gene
CASSLEWTSGFNEQFF,TGTGCCAGCAGTCTGGAGTGGACTAGCGGATTCAATGAGCAGTTCTTC,TRBJ2-1,TRBD2,many,TRBV5-5
CASMIVATSGITF,TGTGCCAGCATGATAGTAGCGACTAGCGGGATAACCTTC,TRBJ2-4,TRBD2,few,TRBV3-1
CSARDRTSGRWGKNEQFF,TGCAGTGCTAGAGATAGGACTAGCGGGAGGTGGGGGAAGAATGAGCAGTTCTTC,TRBJ2-1,TRBD2,few,TRBV20-1
CASSMQFATDTQYF,TGTGCCAGCAGTATGCAGTTCGCCACAGATACGCAGTATTTT,TRBJ2-3,.,few,TRBV5-4
CSARDFDTEMNTGELFF,TGCAGTGCTAGAGACTTCGACACCGAGATGAACACCGGGGAGCTGTTTTTT,TRBJ2-2,.,many,TRBV20-1
CASSIRGLAGGSYNEQFF,TGCGCCAGCAGCATACGAGGACTAGCGGGAGGGTCCTACAATGAGCAGTTCTTC,TRBJ2-1,TRBD2,many,TRBV5-1
CASRRWEGETQYF,TGTGCCAGCAGGAGATGGGAGGGGGAGACCCAGTACTTC,TRBJ2-5,TRBD2,many,TRBV7-9
CSPVGQVSISREFF,TGCAGTCCAGTCGGACAGGTGTCAATTAGTAGGGAGTTCTTC,TRBJ2-1,TRBD1,many,TRBV20-1
CASSEWSSGLYEQYF,TGTGCCAGCAGTGAATGGAGCTCAGGTCTCTACGAGCAGTACTTC,TRBJ2-7,.,.,TRBV25-1
CASSQVGEARDGSYNEQFF,TGTGCCAGCAGCCAAGTAGGCGAGGCGCGGGACGGCTCCTACAATGAGCAGTTCTTC,TRBJ2-1,.,few,TRBV3-1
CASSRNRDEGQPQHF,TGCGCCAGCAGCCGGAACAGGGATGAGGGTCAGCCCCAGCATTTT,TRBJ1-5,.,many,TRBV4-1
CASSTSGTIITDTQYF,TGTGCCAGCAGCACCTCCGGGACTATCATCACAGATACGCAGTATTTT,TRBJ2-3,TRBD2,few,TRBV5-4
CASFPTGVSGANVLTF,TGTGCCAGCTTTCCGACAGGGGTCTCTGGGGCCAACGTCCTGACTTTC,TRBJ2-6,TRBD1,many,TRBV5-6
CSARDLIQRHSNQPQHF,TGCAGTGCTAGAGATCTCATACAGCGTCATAGCAATCAGCCCCAGCATTTT,TRBJ1-5,.,many,TRBV20-1
CASSLTSAAYEQYF,TGTGCCAGCAGCTTAACTAGCGCCGCCTACGAGCAGTACTTC,TRBJ2-7,TRBD2,many,TRBV7-9
CASSRRTSTDTQYF,TGTGCCAGCAGTCGGAGAACTAGCACAGATACGCAGTATTTT,TRBJ2-3,.,many,TRBV12-3/TRBV12-4
CASSLVYHNEQFF,TGTGCCAGCAGTTTAGTATACCACAATGAGCAGTTCTTC,TRBJ2-1,.,.,TRBV12-3/TRBV12-4
CSADGTSGRGYQETQYF,TGCAGTGCGGACGGGACTAGCGGGAGGGGGTACCAAGAGACCCAGTACTTC,TRBJ2-5,TRBD2,few,TRBV20-1
CATLSDRSYGYTF,TGTGCCACCTTGAGTGACAGGTCCTATGGCTACACCTTC,TRBJ1-2,.,many,TRBV6-1
CASSEDSRPYGYTF,TGTGCCAGCAGCGAGGACAGTCGACCCTATGGCTACACCTTC,TRBJ1-2,.,.,TRBV7-6
CASSQAGRLPYNEQFF,TGTGCCAGCAGCCAAGCTGGGCGGTTACCCTACAATGAGCAGTTCTTC,TRBJ2-1,.,.,TRBV3-1
CANSWEGRPVTKTDTQYF,TGTGCCAACAGTTGGGAGGGCCGGCCTGTCACCAAAACAGATACGCAGTATTTT,TRBJ2-3,TRBD2,.,TRBV27
CASTYVATSGSNEQFF,TGTGCCAGCACCTACGTCGCAACTAGCGGGAGCAATGAGCAGTTCTTC,TRBJ2-1,TRBD2,many,TRBV27
CASSLAVAPGELFF,TGCGCCAGCAGCTTGGCGGTTGCGCCCGGGGAGCTGTTTTTT,TRBJ2-2,.,many,TRBV5-1
CASSFSLLYEQYF,TGTGCCAGCAGTTTTTCACTTCTTTACGAGCAGTACTTC,TRBJ2-7,.,many,TRBV12-3/TRBV12-4
CSVSTSGRLSDTQYF,TGCAGCGTTTCGACTAGCGGGAGGTTATCAGATACGCAGTATTTT,TRBJ2-3,TRBD2,many,TRBV29-1
CASSPNAQGSEKLFF,TGTGCCAGCTCACCAAATGCACAGGGAAGCGAAAAACTGTTTTTT,TRBJ1-4,.,few,TRBV18
CASSPSGMVGGEQFF,TGTGCCAGCTCACCCTCGGGAATGGTGGGAGGTGAGCAGTTCTTC,TRBJ2-1,.,.,TRBV18
CASSPPGLAGFEQYF,TGCGCCAGCAGCCCACCGGGACTAGCGGGTTTCGAGCAGTACTTC,TRBJ2-7,TRBD2,many,TRBV5-1
CSARPQGSPEAFF,TGCAGTGCTAGACCACAGGGAAGCCCTGAAGCTTTCTTT,TRBJ1-1,.,few,TRBV20-1
CASSPASVETQYF,TGTGCCAGCAGCCCAGCCAGTGTTGAGACCCAGTACTTC,TRBJ2-5,.,many,TRBV6-1
CASSLVDGANVLTF,TGCGCCAGCAGCTTGGTGGACGGGGCCAACGTCCTGACTTTC,TRBJ2-6,.,many,TRBV5-1
CASSQQEIGETQYF,TGTGCCAGCAGCCAACAGGAGATCGGGGAGACCCAGTACTTC,TRBJ2-5,.,.,TRBV7-9
CSARIIKAGGTYEQYF,TGCAGTGCTAGAATAATTAAGGCGGGAGGGACCTACGAGCAGTACTTC,TRBJ2-7,TRBD2,many,TRBV20-1
CAWSPKGLAGPPNEQFF,TGTGCCTGGAGTCCGAAGGGACTAGCGGGTCCTCCTAATGAGCAGTTCTTC,TRBJ2-1,TRBD2,.,TRBV30
CASSQEGQGRGQPQHF,TGCGCCAGCAGCCAAGAGGGACAGGGCCGCGGTCAGCCCCAGCATTTT,TRBJ1-5,TRBD1,few,TRBV4-1
CASSLDGTGFYEQYF,TGCGCCAGCAGCTTAGATGGGACAGGGTTCTACGAGCAGTACTTC,TRBJ2-7,TRBD1,many,TRBV5-1
CAISEQDRAEAFF,TGTGCCATCAGTGAGCAGGACAGGGCTGAAGCTTTCTTT,TRBJ1-1,TRBD1,few,TRBV10-3
CSLVGSSYNEQFF,TGCAGTCTGGTCGGGAGCTCCTACAATGAGCAGTTCTTC,TRBJ2-1,.,many,TRBV20-1
CASGLVGPTQETQYF,TGTGCTAGTGGTTTGGTCGGCCCAACCCAAGAGACCCAGTACTTC,TRBJ2-5,.,.,TRBV12-5
CASSMGQGASYGYTF,TGTGCCAGCAGCATGGGACAGGGGGCTTCCTATGGCTACACCTTC,TRBJ1-2,TRBD1,few,TRBV2
CSAATGRGYTDTQYF,TGCAGTGCTGCGACAGGGAGGGGGTACACAGATACGCAGTATTTT,TRBJ2-3,.,.,TRBV20-1
CSAGESDTQYF,TGCAGTGCGGGGGAGTCAGATACGCAGTATTTT,TRBJ2-3,.,many,TRBV20-1
CSASLGYSSGISNTQYF,TGCAGTGCCTCACTAGGATACTCTAGCGGGATATCAAATACGCAGTATTTT,TRBJ2-3,TRBD2,few,TRBV20-1
CASSQSGAALDTQYF,TGTGCCAGCAGCCAATCGGGTGCCGCGCTAGATACGCAGTATTTT,TRBJ2-3,.,few,TRBV3-1
CASSPPGTGFLKLFF,TGTGCCAGCAGCCCACCCGGGACAGGATTCCTAAAACTGTTTTTT,TRBJ1-4,TRBD1,few,TRBV12-3/TRBV12-4
CASSQGGGRSADTQYF,TGTGCCAGCAGCCAAGGGGGTGGGCGGAGCGCAGATACGCAGTATTTT,TRBJ2-3,.,.,TRBV3-1
CSVEVRGLNTEAFF,TGCAGCGTTGAAGTCCGCGGGCTAAACACTGAAGCTTTCTTT,TRBJ1-1,.,many,TRBV29-1
CASSFITRGETQYF,TGTGCCAGCAGCTTTATCACCAGGGGGGAGACCCAGTACTTC,TRBJ2-5,TRBD1,.,TRBV7-2
CSTNLGIFDEQFF,TGCAGTACGAATTTAGGAATCTTCGATGAGCAGTTCTTC,TRBJ2-1,.,.,TRBV20-1